This passage covers 12 T cell receptor beta chains from one sample sequenced in a study of cytomegalovirus exposure and HLA in healthy donors. The PCR made use of 60 Vbeta and 13 Jbeta primers. This table comes from immunoSEQ multiplex PCR, and its TCRdb copy is limited to in-frame clones, with some not included. The sample has under 130,000 clones; roughly 15% are singletons. Sequencing was carried out using PBMCs. These receptors were taken from a female donor in good health and CMV-seronegative.

This chain connects TRBV12-5 to TRBJ2-5; 8 bases match TRBD1. V dropped 6 bases and J dropped 5; count of bases not matched to a gene: 5. Per the germline V gene, CDR1 is LGHNT and CDR2 is FRNRAP. CDR3 length: 13 amino acids. CDR3 sequence reads: CASGKGQDETQYF. CDR3 nucleotides: TGTGCTAGTGGAAAGGGACAGGACGAGACCCAGTACTTC.

This clone was recorded a few times. V and J are TRBV5-3 and TRBJ2-3, with 11 bases that match TRBD2. TRBV5-3 is classed as an ORF, of uncertain function. This CDR3 region has 18 residues. V was clipped by 10 bases and J by 2 bases; unmatched bases: 18. The CDR3 coding sequence is TGTGCCCACCCCGCTCCACTAGCGGGAGTGGATGTCACAGATACGCAGTATTTT. Amino acids: CAHPAPLAGVDVTDTQYF.

The rearrangement links TRBV7-9 to TRBJ1-2; tentatively, D is TRBD1 (5 bases). The CDR3 has 15 residues. V lost 3 bases and J lost 1, with 12 bases in between. In germline, CDR1 is SEHNR, CDR2 FQNEAQ (reference sequence). CDR3 bases: TGTGCCAGCAGCTTTTATCCGGGGGATAACTATGGCTACACCTTC. As protein: CASSFYPGDNYGYTF.

This chain joins TRBV6-5 and TRBJ2-7, with TRBD2 as a possible D gene (5 bases). The CDR3 is made up of 13 amino acids. CDR1 and CDR2 (germline): MNHEY, SVGAGI. Trimming pared 4 bases from V and 1 base from J, leaving 8 bases between. The CDR3 protein is CASSSGGSYEQYF. In DNA, the CDR3 is TGTGCCAGCAGTTCAGGAGGATCCTACGAGCAGTACTTC.

The table lists this clone with a few counts. V gene TRBV11-2 combines with J gene TRBJ2-7; no reliable D call. CDR3 length equals 13 residues. Germline-derived CDR1 and CDR2 are SGHAT and FQNNGV. Trimming removed 2 bases at V and 0 bases at J, with 5 bases between. The CDR3 loop is CASSLTASYEQYF. The CDR3 DNA sequence: TGTGCCAGCAGCTTAACAGCCTCCTACGAGCAGTACTTC.

The chain uses TRBV9 and TRBJ2-7, with 10 bases matching TRBD2. The CDR3 spans 16 residues. The junction had 8 bases not matched to a gene; V was cut back by 3 bases and J by 2 bases. The germline V gene encodes CDR1 SGDLS and CDR2 YYNGEE. DNA of the CDR3: TGTGCCAGCAGCGCAGCGGGAGGGGGCAGGACCTACGAGCAGTACTTC. It encodes CASSAAGGGRTYEQYF.

In this sample, this clone turned up a few times. The chain combines TRBV5-1 with TRBJ2-2; no clear D gene. The germline gives CDR1 SGHRS, CDR2 YFSETQ. The length of the CDR3 is 13 residues. Between the trimmed V and J ends, which lost 6 bases and 4 bases, there was a span of 10 bases. CDR3 in amino acids: CASTASGTGELFF. The CDR3 DNA follows: TGCGCCAGCACCGCCTCGGGCACCGGGGAGCTGTTTTTT.

The chain combines TRBV5-6 with TRBJ2-3, with TRBD2 matching 11 bases. The CDR3 is made up of 18 amino acids. From germline, CDR1 is SGHDT and CDR2 YYEEEE. Germline trimming cut 2 bases from V and 0 bases from J; bases unmatched to any gene: 8. CDR3 nucleotide sequence: TGTGCCAGCAGCTTCGTTACTAGCGGGAGTGTTAGCACAGATACGCAGTATTTT. This sequence encodes CASSFVTSGSVSTDTQYF.

The gene calls are TRBV28 and TRBJ2-1, with 8 bases aligning to TRBD2. The V segment lost 7 bases and the J segment 8 bases; nucleotides outside the gene matches: 16. The CDR3 has 16 amino acids. CDR1 is MDHEN, CDR2 SYDVKM, per germline. The CDR3: CASKLTTGRGAHEQFF. In DNA, the CDR3 is TGTGCCAGCAAACTCACCACGGGGCGGGGGGCTCATGAGCAGTTCTTC.

This clone came up a few times. The rearrangement links TRBV28 to TRBJ2-1; 8 nucleotides agree with TRBD1. This CDR3 region has 15 residues. V was clipped by 6 bases and J by 3 bases; unmatched bases: 7. Germline CDR1 MDHEN, CDR2 SYDVKM. CDR3 residues: CASSLDRGHYNEQFF. The DNA of the CDR3 is TGTGCCAGCAGCCTTGACAGGGGTCACTACAATGAGCAGTTCTTC.

V is TRBV6-6 and J is TRBJ1-1, with TRBD1 identical over 8 bases. After removal of 7 bases from V and 3 bases from J, the junction contained 7 bases not matched to a gene. The germline V gene encodes CDR1 MNHNY and CDR2 SVGAGI (reference sequence). The CDR3 sequence is 14 residues long. The CDR3 DNA reads as TGTGCCAGCACTAGGACAGGGTTCGACACTGAAGCTTTCTTT. Protein product: CASTRTGFDTEAFF.

This clone was observed a handful of times. The V gene is TRBV28, the J gene TRBJ2-2; D is uncertain. In germline, CDR1 is MDHEN, CDR2 SYDVKM. V lost 5 bases and J 0 bases, leaving 7 bases between the germline ends. CDR3 size: 14 residues. The CDR3 bases are TGTGCCAGCAGTCGCGGATCGAACACCGGGGAGCTGTTTTTT. Amino acids: CASSRGSNTGELFF.